This entry concerns a single TCR beta chain. Germline V CDR1 and CDR2: SGDLS, YYNGEE. V was clipped by 0 bases and J by 5 bases, with 15 bases between them. CDR3 length: 16 residues. This entry is derived from a study of blood T cell repertoires in COVID-19. About the research overall: Sample material is recorded as cDNA or gDNA derived from T cells, B-cell-depleted T cells, or PBMCs.

Some clones are missing from TCRdb's copy, which holds only in-frame ones; the method was immunoSEQ multiplex PCR. The sample comprises roughly 90,000 clones, over 75% of which are singletons, and approximately 3% rests with the top ten. Seattle patient enrollment occurred during active infection, with longitudinal follow-up thereafter. The sequence was obtained from a woman older than 75 with COVID-19, enrolled during active disease. V gene TRBV9 combines with J gene TRBJ2-1, with D possibly being TRBD1 (6 bases). Sample: peripheral blood. The CDR3 here is CASSVDPRGKNNEQFF. The CDR3 region has the DNA TGTGCCAGCAGCGTAGATCCCAGGGGAAAGAACAATGAGCAGTTCTTC.